One sample yielded the 20 T cell receptor beta chains listed below, sequenced in a study of blood T cell repertoires in COVID-19. Profiling relied on immunoSEQ multiplex PCR, and the TCRdb table lists in-frame clones only, not all of them. The data show about 38,000 clones, roughly 84% seen once. Sequencing used peripheral blood. The source of these receptors is a man between 65 and 85 years old with active COVID-19.

The chain has TRBV7-2 and TRBJ1-6; D unclear. This CDR3 has 12 amino acids. Per germline, CDR1 SGHTA and CDR2 FQGNSA. In DNA form, the CDR3 reads TGTGCGACGAAGGGAGAAAGTTCACCCCTCCACTTT. It encodes CATKGESSPLHF.

The CDR3 loop is CASSLGTGASETQYF. The CDR3 region has the DNA TGCGCCAGCAGCCTCGGAACAGGGGCAAGTGAGACCCAGTACTTC. The chain couples TRBV4-1 to TRBJ2-5; the match to TRBD1 covers 7 bases. V was pared by 4 bases and J by 5 bases, with 10 bases of the junction left unmatched. The CDR3 totals 15 residues. Germline values: CDR1 MGHRA, CDR2 YSYEKL.

V usage is TRBV4-2 and J usage is TRBJ2-3; 12 bases match TRBD2. With 4 bases clipped from V and 3 bases from J, the junction kept 2 bases outside the gene matches. The germline V gene encodes CDR1 LGHNA and CDR2 YNFKEQ. CDR3 length equals 15 residues. This CDR3 is CASSRGTSGTDTQYF. CDR3 sequence (DNA): TGTGCCAGCAGCCGCGGGACTAGCGGGACAGATACGCAGTATTTT.

V and J are TRBV27 and TRBJ2-7; the match to TRBD2 covers 8 bases. V dropped 3 bases and J dropped 0; count of bases not matched to a gene: 13. Germline V CDR1 and CDR2: MNHEY, SMNVEV (reference sequence). The CDR3 sequence is 18 residues long. Written as DNA, the CDR3 is TGTGCCAGCAGTTTCTCAGCGGGAGTTAGAACTTACTCCTACGAGCAGTACTTC. The encoded protein is CASSFSAGVRTYSYEQYF.

The chain uses TRBV29-1 and TRBJ1-2; 12 bases map to TRBD1. CDR3 length: 13 amino acids. Per the germline V gene, CDR1 is SQVTM and CDR2 is ANQGSEA. With 6 bases clipped from V and 7 bases from J, the junction kept 6 bases outside the gene matches. The CDR3 reads CSVGGQGASGYTF. The CDR3 nucleotides read TGCAGCGTGGGGGGACAGGGGGCCAGTGGCTACACCTTC.

V and J are TRBV4-3 and TRBJ1-2; a possible D gene is TRBD1 (6 bases). Deletions cut 1 base from V and 4 bases from J, with 13 bases between. Germline-derived CDR1 and CDR2 are LGHNA and YSLEER. CDR3 size: 15 residues. CDR3 sequence reads: CASSQGYREFYGYTF. CDR3 in DNA: TGCGCCAGCAGCCAAGGATACAGGGAATTCTATGGCTACACCTTC.

The V and J genes are TRBV4-2 and TRBJ2-1; 11 nucleotides align to TRBD2. Per germline, CDR1 LGHNA and CDR2 YNFKEQ. V lost 0 bases to trimming and J lost 9 bases; unmatched junction nucleotides: 4. There are 15 residues in the CDR3. The CDR3 DNA reads as TGTGCCAGCAGCCAAGATTGGCTAGCGGGAGGTGAGCAGTTCTTC. Amino acids: CASSQDWLAGGEQFF.

The J gene is TRBJ2-7, the V gene TRBV19, with TRBD1 matching 10 bases. V lost 5 bases, J lost 3 bases, and 7 bases stayed unmatched. Germline V CDR1 and CDR2: LNHDA, SQIVND (reference sequence). This CDR3 spans 15 amino acids. Here the CDR3 reads CASSPGTGADYEQYF. CDR3 coding DNA: TGTGCCAGTAGTCCCGGGACAGGGGCGGACTACGAGCAGTACTTC.

The chain links TRBV7-8 to TRBJ2-1, with 12 positions matching TRBD2. Looked up from germline, CDR1 is SGHVS and CDR2 is FQNEAQ. The CDR3 is 15 amino acids. With 5 bases clipped from V and 10 bases from J, the junction kept 9 bases outside the gene matches. The CDR3 DNA follows: TGTGCCAGCAGCCTCGAACTAGCGGGAGGCAGGGAGCAGTTCTTC. Translating it yields CASSLELAGGREQFF.

The rearrangement links TRBV7-9 to TRBJ2-1; 11 bases match TRBD2. V lost 4 bases, J lost 0 bases, and 8 bases stayed unmatched. Germline V lookup: CDR1 SEHNR, CDR2 FQNEAQ (reference sequence). The CDR3 extends over 18 amino acids. CDR3 region: CASSSGLAGSSSYNEQFF. Written as DNA, the CDR3 is TGTGCCAGCAGCTCCGGACTAGCGGGTTCTAGCTCCTACAATGAGCAGTTCTTC.

This clone was observed a few times. The chain uses TRBV7-2 and TRBJ2-3; D gene ambiguous. CDR1 is SGHTA, CDR2 FQGNSA, per germline. V dropped 1 base and J dropped 7 bases, with 15 bases sitting between them. The CDR3 spans 15 residues. Written as DNA, the CDR3 is TGTGCCAGCAGCTTAGAAGACCTTCGGAGCTATACGCAGTATTTT. Translated, it gives CASSLEDLRSYTQYF.

The genes are TRBV6-5 and TRBJ1-2; 9 nucleotides match TRBD1. The trim removed 6 bases at V and 6 bases at J, leaving 11 bases unmatched. CDR1 and CDR2 from the germline V gene are MNHEY and SVGAGI. This CDR3 spans 15 amino acids. CDR3 coding DNA: TGTGCCAGCAGAAGAGGACAGGGGAATTTTCATGGCTACACCTTC. It encodes CASRRGQGNFHGYTF.

The rearrangement uses TRBV11-2 and TRBJ2-1, with TRBD2 identical over 14 bases. CDR3 length: 19 amino acids. V shed 5 bases and J 2 bases; nucleotides not matched to a gene: 11. The germline gives CDR1 SGHAT, CDR2 FQNNGV. As DNA, the CDR3 is TGTGCCAGCAGCCTCTATGGGACTAGCGGGAGTAGGCCCTACAATGAGCAGTTCTTC. Protein: CASSLYGTSGSRPYNEQFF.

The chain recombines TRBV7-2 with TRBJ2-7; 8 bases line up with TRBD2. Germline assignment: CDR1 SGHTA and CDR2 FQGNSA. Losses at the gene ends were 6 bases for V and 3 bases for J; bases not matched to a gene: 1. CDR3 length: 12 residues. CDR3 region: CASRLAGYEQYF. The CDR3 nucleotides read TGTGCCAGCAGGCTAGCGGGCTACGAGCAGTACTTC. The whole variable domain, remainder taken from reference TRBV7-2 and TRBJ2-7, is GAGVSQSPSNKVTEKGKDVELRCDPISGHTALYWYRQSLGQGLEFLIYFQGNSAPDKSGLPSDRFSAERTGGSVSTLTIQRTQQEDSAVYLCASRLAGYEQYFGPGTRLTVT.

This chain uses TRBV24-1 with TRBJ2-1; TRBD2 matches at 11 bases. CDR3 size: 16 residues. The germline V gene has CDR1 KGHDR and CDR2 SFDVKD. Germline trimming cut 3 bases from V and 9 bases from J; bases unmatched to any gene: 9. CDR3 DNA: TGTGCCACCAGTGATACTAGCGGGAGATTGCGTGGTGAGCAGTTCTTC. It yields the protein CATSDTSGRLRGEQFF.

This clone came up once. The chain couples TRBV23-1 to TRBJ1-5; the D gene is possibly TRBD1 (5 bases). TRBV23-1 is classed as an ORF, of uncertain function. The CDR3 runs to 16 residues. Trimming left V 1 base short and J 1 base short, with 11 bases between. CDR3 residues: CASSQYRGSSNQPQHF. Here the CDR3 DNA reads TGCGCCAGCAGTCAATATAGGGGTTCGAGCAATCAGCCCCAGCATTTT.

This clone was picked up one time. The gene calls are TRBV7-2 and TRBJ1-4; D uncertain. The CDR3 length is 15 residues. Per germline, CDR1 SGHTA and CDR2 FQGNSA. V gave up 3 bases and J gave up 0 bases, with 8 bases separating them. CDR3 region: CASSFGPATNEKLFF. As DNA, the CDR3 is TGTGCCAGCAGCTTTGGTCCAGCAACTAATGAAAAACTGTTTTTT.

J is TRBJ2-1 and V is TRBV19, with TRBD2 matching over 11 bases. J was trimmed by 4 bases and V by 4 bases; bases with no gene match: 3. In germline, CDR1 is LNHDA, CDR2 SQIVND (reference sequence). This CDR3 is built from 15 residues. The CDR3, as DNA: TGTGCCAGTAGTAGACTAGCGGGGTATTACAATGAGCAGTTCTTC. Translating it yields CASSRLAGYYNEQFF.

J is TRBJ1-5 and V is TRBV27; 10 nucleotides line up with TRBD1. The CDR3 totals 19 residues. Germline CDR1 is MNHEY and CDR2 is SMNVEV (reference sequence). With V trimmed by 5 bases and J by 1 base, 14 bases remained unmatched. CDR3 nucleotide sequence: TGTGCCAGCAGTAAACTAGTCCCGGGACAGGGGTTAAGCAATCAGCCCCAGCATTTT. It encodes CASSKLVPGQGLSNQPQHF.

The DNA of the CDR3 is TGTGCCAGCAGTCCCTTTTCGGGAGAAGGGGAGGAGACCCAGTACTTC. This codes for CASSPFSGEGEETQYF. The chain links TRBV3-1 (or the pseudogene TRBV3-2) to TRBJ2-5; a weak D match, TRBD2 (6 bases). Germline V gene sequence: CDR1 LGHDT, CDR2 YNNKEL (reference sequence). V was trimmed by 6 bases and J by 5 bases, leaving 22 bases between them. The CDR3 spans 16 residues.